This T cell receptor beta chain was retrieved from a study of blood T cell repertoires in COVID-19. Cohort placement rested on clinical history that participants reported themselves. The repertoire was sequenced with immunoSEQ multiplex PCR; TCRdb's copy has only in-frame clones and lacks some. The sample shows around 240,000 clones, 70% to 90% of them seen only once. Sequencing was done on a sample of PBMCs or T cells enriched from blood (not recorded which). This clonotype was obtained from a woman aged 50 to 60 who had recovered from COVID-19.

The CDR3 region is CASSDEGVIGELFF. In nucleotides, the CDR3 is TGTGCCAGCAGTGACGAGGGGGTCATCGGGGAGCTGTTTTTT. V usage is TRBV6-1 and J usage is TRBJ2-2; tentative D call: TRBD1 (6 bases). Trimming removed 3 bases from V and 7 bases from J, with 12 bases in between. This CDR3 comprises 14 residues. Looked up from germline, CDR1 is MNHNS and CDR2 is SASEGT.